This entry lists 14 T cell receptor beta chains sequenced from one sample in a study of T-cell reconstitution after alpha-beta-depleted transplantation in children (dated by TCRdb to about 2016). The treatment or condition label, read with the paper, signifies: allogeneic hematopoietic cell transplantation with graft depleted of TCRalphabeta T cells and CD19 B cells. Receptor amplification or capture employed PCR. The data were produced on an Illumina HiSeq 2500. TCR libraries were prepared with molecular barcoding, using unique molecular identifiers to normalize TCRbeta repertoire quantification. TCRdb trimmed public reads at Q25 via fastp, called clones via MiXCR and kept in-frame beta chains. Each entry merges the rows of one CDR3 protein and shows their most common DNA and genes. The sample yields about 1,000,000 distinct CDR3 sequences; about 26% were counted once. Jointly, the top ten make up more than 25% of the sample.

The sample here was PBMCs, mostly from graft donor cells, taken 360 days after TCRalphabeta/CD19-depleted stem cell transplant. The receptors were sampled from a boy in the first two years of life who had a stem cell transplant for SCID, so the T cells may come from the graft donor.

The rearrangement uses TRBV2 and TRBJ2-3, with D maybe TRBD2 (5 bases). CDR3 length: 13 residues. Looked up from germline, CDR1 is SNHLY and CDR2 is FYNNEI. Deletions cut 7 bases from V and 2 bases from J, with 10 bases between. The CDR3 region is CASIGLNTDTQYF. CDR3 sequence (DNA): TGTGCCAGCATTGGACTGAACACAGATACGCAGTATTTT.

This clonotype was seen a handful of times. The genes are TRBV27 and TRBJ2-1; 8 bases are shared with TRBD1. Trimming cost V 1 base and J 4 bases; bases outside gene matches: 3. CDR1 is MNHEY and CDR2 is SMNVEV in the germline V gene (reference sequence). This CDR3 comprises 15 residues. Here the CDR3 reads CASSLWQGAYNEQFF. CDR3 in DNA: TGTGCCAGCAGTTTATGGCAGGGGGCGTACAATGAGCAGTTCTTC.

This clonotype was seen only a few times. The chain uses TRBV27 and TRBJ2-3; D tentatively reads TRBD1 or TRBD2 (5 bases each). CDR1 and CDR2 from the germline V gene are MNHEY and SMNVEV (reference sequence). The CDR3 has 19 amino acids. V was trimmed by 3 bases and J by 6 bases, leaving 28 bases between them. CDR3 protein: CASSFLAGTLSRYTDTQYF. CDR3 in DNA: TGTGCCAGCAGTTTTCTCGCCGGGACCCTTAGCAGGTACACGGATACGCAGTATTTT.

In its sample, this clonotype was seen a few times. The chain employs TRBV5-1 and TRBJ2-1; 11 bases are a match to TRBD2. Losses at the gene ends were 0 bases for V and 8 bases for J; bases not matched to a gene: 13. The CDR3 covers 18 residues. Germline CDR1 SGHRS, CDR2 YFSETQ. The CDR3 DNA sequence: TGCGCCAGCAGCTTGGTCCCTAGCGGGGGGCCTAATAGGGATGAGCAGTTCTTC. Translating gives CASSLVPSGGPNRDEQFF.

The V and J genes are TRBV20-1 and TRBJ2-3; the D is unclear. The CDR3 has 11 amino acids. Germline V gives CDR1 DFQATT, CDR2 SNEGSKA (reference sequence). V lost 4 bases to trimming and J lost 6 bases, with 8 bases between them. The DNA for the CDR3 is TGCAGTGCTACTAGTTTGGATACGCAGTATTTT. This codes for CSATSLDTQYF.

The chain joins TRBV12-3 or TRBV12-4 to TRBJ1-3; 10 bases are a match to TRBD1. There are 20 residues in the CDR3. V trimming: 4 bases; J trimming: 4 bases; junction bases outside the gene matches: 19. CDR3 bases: TGTGCCAGCAGTTGGGATGGGACAGGGGATCGTTTGACTTTCGGAAACACCATATATTTT. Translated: CASSWDGTGDRLTFGNTIYF.

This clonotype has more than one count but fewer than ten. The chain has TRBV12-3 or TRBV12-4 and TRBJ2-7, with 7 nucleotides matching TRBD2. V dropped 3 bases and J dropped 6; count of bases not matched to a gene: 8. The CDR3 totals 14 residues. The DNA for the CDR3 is TGTGCCAGCAGTTTGGGAGGGACCACAGGCGAGCAGTACTTC. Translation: CASSLGGTTGEQYF.

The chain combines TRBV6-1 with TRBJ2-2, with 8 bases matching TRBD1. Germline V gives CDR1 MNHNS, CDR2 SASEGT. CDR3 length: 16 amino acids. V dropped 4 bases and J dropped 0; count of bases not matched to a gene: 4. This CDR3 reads CASSGVQGANTGELFF. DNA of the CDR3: TGTGCCAGCAGTGGCGTACAGGGGGCGAACACCGGGGAGCTGTTTTTT.

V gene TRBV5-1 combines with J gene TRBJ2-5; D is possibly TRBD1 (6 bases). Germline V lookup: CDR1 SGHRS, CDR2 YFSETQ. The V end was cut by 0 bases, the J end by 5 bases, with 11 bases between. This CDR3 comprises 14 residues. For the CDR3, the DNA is TGCGCCAGCAGCTTGGACGGGACATGGGAGACCCAGTACTTC. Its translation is CASSLDGTWETQYF. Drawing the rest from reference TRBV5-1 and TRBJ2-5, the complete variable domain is KAGVTQTPRYLIKTRGQQVTLSCSPISGHRSVSWYQQTPGQGLQFLFEYFSETQRNKGNFPGRFSGRQFSNSRSEMNVSTLELGDSALYLCASSLDGTWETQYFGPGTRLLVL.

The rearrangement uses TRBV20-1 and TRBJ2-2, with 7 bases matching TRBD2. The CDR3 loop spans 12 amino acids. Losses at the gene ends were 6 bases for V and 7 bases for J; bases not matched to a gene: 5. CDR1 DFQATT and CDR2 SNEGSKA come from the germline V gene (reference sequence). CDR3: CSAKRDYGELFF. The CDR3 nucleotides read TGCAGTGCCAAACGGGACTACGGGGAGCTGTTTTTT.

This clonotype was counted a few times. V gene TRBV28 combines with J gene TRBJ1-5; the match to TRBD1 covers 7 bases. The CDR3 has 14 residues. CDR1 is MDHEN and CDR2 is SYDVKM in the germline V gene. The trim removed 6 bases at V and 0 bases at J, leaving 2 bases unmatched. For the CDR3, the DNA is TGTGCCAGCAGACAGGGGTATAGCAATCAGCCCCAGCATTTT. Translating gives CASRQGYSNQPQHF.

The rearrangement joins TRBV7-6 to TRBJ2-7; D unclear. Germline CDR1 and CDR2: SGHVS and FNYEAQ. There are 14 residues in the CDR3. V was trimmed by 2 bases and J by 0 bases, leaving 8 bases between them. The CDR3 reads CASSLKPSSYEQYF. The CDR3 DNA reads TGTGCCAGCAGCTTAAAACCGAGCTCCTACGAGCAGTACTTC.

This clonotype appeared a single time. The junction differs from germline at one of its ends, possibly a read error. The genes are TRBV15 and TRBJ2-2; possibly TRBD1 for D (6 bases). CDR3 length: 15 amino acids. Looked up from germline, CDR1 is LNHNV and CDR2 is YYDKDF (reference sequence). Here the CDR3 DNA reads TGTGCCACCGGCAGAGTAGTACAGGGTTCCGGGGAGCTGTTTTTT. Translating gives CATGRVVQGSGELFF.

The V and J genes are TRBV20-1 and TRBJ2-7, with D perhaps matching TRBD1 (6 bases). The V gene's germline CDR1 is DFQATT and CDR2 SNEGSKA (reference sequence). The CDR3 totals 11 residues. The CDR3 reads CGAGAIYEQYF. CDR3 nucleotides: TGCGGGGCAGGGGCGATCTACGAGCAGTACTTC.